The next 32 T cell receptor beta chains were all read from a single sample in a study of T cells in Graves' hyperthyroidism and ophthalmopathy. Regions amplified from RNA transcripts were the TCR beta CDR3 regions. HTBI primers drove first-round RT-PCR of the TCR CDR3. Using its own MiXCR run on the multiplex PCR reads, TCRdb lists one record per CDR3 protein. The sample includes about 640,000 distinct CDR3 sequences, less than 25% of them seen just once. The sequenced sample consisted of blood. All receptors derive from a man aged 30 to 45 with Graves' ophthalmopathy.

In this sample, this clonotype turned up many times. The V call is TRBV12-3 or TRBV12-4, the J call TRBJ2-3; 14 positions match TRBD2. The J segment lost 5 bases and the V segment lost 3 bases, leaving 10 bases of the junction unmatched. The CDR3 sequence is 18 residues long. The CDR3 DNA follows: TGTGCCAGCAGTTTTGGACTAGCGGGAGGCCGATTGCGAGATACGCAGTATTTT. It codes for CASSFGLAGGRLRDTQYF.

This clonotype has a handful of counts. The gene calls are TRBV7-2 and TRBJ1-5, with D hard to call. The CDR3 has 13 residues. The germline V gene has CDR1 SGHTA and CDR2 FQGNSA. V shed 7 bases and J shed 0 bases, with 7 bases lying between them. The CDR3 region is CASNLNSNQPQHF. As DNA, the CDR3 is TGTGCCAGCAACCTTAATAGCAATCAGCCCCAGCATTTT.

The chain carries TRBV29-1 and TRBJ1-1; 9 nucleotides line up with TRBD1. Trimming removed 5 bases from V and 6 bases from J; junction bases left unmatched: 25. Germline lookup yields CDR1 SQVTM and CDR2 ANQGSEA. The CDR3 is 19 residues long. The CDR3 protein is CSVTELGELTDRGVPEAFF. CDR3 DNA sequence: TGCAGCGTTACCGAACTAGGGGAACTAACGGACAGGGGCGTCCCTGAAGCTTTCTTT.

Regarding this clonotype: This may be a read error, as it is one base from a much larger clone. The chain is built from TRBV5-8 and TRBJ2-7; 8 bases fit TRBD2. The length of the CDR3 is 15 residues. Germline loops: CDR1 SGHTS, CDR2 YDEGEE. V trimming: 6 bases; J trimming: 4 bases; junction bases outside the gene matches: 12. The CDR3 DNA is TGTGCCAGCATCCCGAGACCAGCGGGAGAATACGAGCAGTACTTC. Translation gives CASIPRPAGEYEQYF.

The chain employs TRBV30 and TRBJ1-2; TRBD1 aligns across 7 bases. This CDR3 region has 12 residues. With V trimmed by 5 bases and J by 4 bases, 4 bases remained unmatched. In germline, CDR1 is GTSNPN, CDR2 SVGIG (reference sequence). The CDR3 DNA follows: TGTGCCTGGGGACAGGAAGGCTATGGCTACACCTTC. It encodes CAWGQEGYGYTF.

This clonotype showed up just a few times. The CDR3 DNA reads TGTGCCAGCAGCCTACTCCGGGACCCCACCGGGGAGCTGTTTTTT. Its protein product is CASSLLRDPTGELFF. The genes are TRBV11-2 and TRBJ2-2; tentatively, D is TRBD1 or TRBD2 (5 bases each). The germline V gene encodes CDR1 SGHAT and CDR2 FQNNGV. Trimming removed 5 bases from V and 4 bases from J, with 14 bases in between. CDR3 length: 15 residues.

The chain combines TRBV2 with TRBJ2-1, with 7 nucleotides matching TRBD2. After removal of 8 bases from V and 9 bases from J, the junction contained 7 bases not matched to a gene. Germline values: CDR1 SNHLY, CDR2 FYNNEI. The CDR3 is 12 amino acids. DNA of the CDR3: TGTGCCAGCGAGGGCGGGGGTTTTGAGCAGTTCTTC. Translation gives CASEGGGFEQFF.

In its sample, this clonotype was seen a few times. The gene calls are TRBV27 and TRBJ2-1; 11 bases fit TRBD2. In germline, CDR1 is MNHEY, CDR2 SMNVEV (reference sequence). The CDR3 totals 14 residues. Trimming cost V 6 bases and J 8 bases; bases outside gene matches: 6. The CDR3 loop reads CASRLAGALHEQFF. Here the CDR3 DNA reads TGTGCCAGCAGACTAGCGGGAGCGCTCCATGAGCAGTTCTTC.

In its sample, this clonotype was seen a few times. The chain carries TRBV29-1 and TRBJ2-7; 7 bases fit TRBD2. V trimming: 7 bases; J trimming: 6 bases; junction bases outside the gene matches: 6. The germline V gene encodes CDR1 SQVTM and CDR2 ANQGSEA. The CDR3 is made up of 11 amino acids. CDR3 region: CSAWGGIEQYF. The DNA for the CDR3 is TGCAGCGCCTGGGGGGGTATCGAGCAGTACTTC.

This clonotype was detected ten times or more. The gene calls are TRBV15 and TRBJ2-1, with 9 bases that match TRBD1. The CDR3 sequence is 16 residues long. The V and J ends lost 0 bases and 8 bases, in that order; junction bases with no gene match: 8. Germline assignment: CDR1 LNHNV and CDR2 YYDKDF (reference sequence). CDR3 in amino acids: CATSRDKGQGSDEQFF. In DNA form, the CDR3 reads TGTGCCACCAGCAGAGATAAGGGACAGGGATCGGATGAGCAGTTCTTC.

This clonotype was detected ten times or more. This sequence joins TRBV2 and TRBJ1-5, with TRBD1 matching over 7 bases. This CDR3 spans 14 amino acids. With 7 bases clipped from V and 1 base from J, the junction kept 4 bases outside the gene matches. In germline, CDR1 is SNHLY, CDR2 FYNNEI. The CDR3 sequence: CASTKGASNQPQHF. CDR3 bases: TGTGCCAGCACGAAGGGGGCCAGCAATCAGCCCCAGCATTTT.

Points on this clonotype: A much larger clone lies a single base off, so this may be a read error. This chain joins TRBV28 and TRBJ1-2, with 8 bases fitting TRBD1. The CDR3 is 14 residues long. Trimming cost V 8 bases and J 5 bases; bases outside gene matches: 10. CDR1 is MDHEN, CDR2 SYDVKM, per germline. DNA for the CDR3: TGTGCCAGCGGACGGGTGGACAGGGAATATGGCTACACCTTC. As protein: CASGRVDREYGYTF.

This clonotype was counted a few times. The chain uses TRBV7-2 and TRBJ1-1; D is uncertain. The CDR3 totals 14 residues. Germline V CDR1 and CDR2: SGHTA, FQGNSA. V lost 0 bases and J lost 4, with 9 bases in between. The CDR3 nucleotides read TGTGCCAGCAGCTTAGCGGGTTTGAGCACTGAAGCTTTCTTT. It encodes CASSLAGLSTEAFF. Based on the CDR3 plus reference TRBV7-2 and TRBJ1-1, the full variable domain is GAGVSQSPSNKVTEKGKDVELRCDPISGHTALYWYRQSLGQGLEFLIYFQGNSAPDKSGLPSDRFSAERTGGSVSTLTIQRTQQEDSAVYLCASSLAGLSTEAFFGQGTRLTVV.

This chain joins TRBV20-1 and TRBJ2-3, with 14 positions matching TRBD2. V was pared by 4 bases and J by 1 base, with 7 bases of the junction left unmatched. Germline loops: CDR1 DFQATT, CDR2 SNEGSKA (reference sequence). The CDR3 spans 17 residues. The CDR3 region is CSAKGGLAGEGTDTQYF. The CDR3 nucleotides are TGCAGTGCTAAGGGGGGACTAGCGGGAGAGGGCACAGATACGCAGTATTTT.

This clonotype was seen only a few times. V gene TRBV12-3 or TRBV12-4 combines with J gene TRBJ2-4; 8 positions match TRBD1. The V segment lost 6 bases and the J segment 3 bases; nucleotides outside the gene matches: 7. This CDR3 is built from 15 residues. In DNA, the CDR3 is TGTGCCAGCAGACCAGGGGGCACGAGCAAAAACATTCAGTACTTC. It is translated as CASRPGGTSKNIQYF.

Notes on this clonotype: This may stem from a read error, because a much larger clone lies one nucleotide away. The chain uses TRBV20-1 and TRBJ1-1; perhaps TRBD1 as D (6 bases). Germline-derived CDR1 and CDR2 are DFQATT and SNEGSKA (reference sequence). V dropped 2 bases and J dropped 3 bases, with 13 bases sitting between them. The CDR3 runs 14 residues. DNA of the CDR3: TGCAGTGCTAGATTGGGGACATTGGACACTGAAGCTTTCTTT. Translating gives CSARLGTLDTEAFF.

This clonotype was detected a few times. V gene TRBV5-1 combines with J gene TRBJ2-1, with 12 bases identical to TRBD2. Germline-derived CDR1 and CDR2 are SGHRS and YFSETQ. The CDR3 runs to 20 residues. V lost 3 bases and J lost 0; bases outside the gene matches: 13. In nucleotides, the CDR3 is TGCGCCAGCAGCTCTCCCGGGGAACTAGCGGGAGGTTTCTCCTACAATGAGCAGTTCTTC. Translating it yields CASSSPGELAGGFSYNEQFF.

With regard to this clonotype: This may be a read error, as it is one base from a much larger clone. This chain links TRBV7-9 with TRBJ1-2; D ambiguous. This CDR3 is 16 amino acids long. In germline, CDR1 is SEHNR, CDR2 FQNEAQ (reference sequence). The CDR3 region is CASTLGGPATNYGYAF. The CDR3 DNA follows: TGTGCCAGCACCTTGGGAGGGCCAGCCACTAACTATGGCTACGCCTTC. The full variable domain, in which reference TRBV7-9 and TRBJ1-2 provide the parts outside the CDR3, is DTGVSQNPRHKITKRGQNVTFRCDPISEHNRLYWYRQTLGQGPEFLTYFQNEAQLEKSRLLSDRFSAERPKGSFSTLEIQRTEQGDSAMYLCASTLGGPATNYGYAFGSGTRLTVV.

The chain recombines TRBV6-5 with TRBJ1-1, with D perhaps TRBD1 (5 bases). The CDR3 runs to 13 residues. In germline, CDR1 is MNHEY, CDR2 SVGAGI. V was clipped by 1 base and J by 6 bases, with 9 bases between them. CDR3 in DNA: TGTGCCAGCAGTTACTTGTCAGGGTCTGAAGCTTTCTTT. It translates to CASSYLSGSEAFF.

The V gene is TRBV3-1, the J gene TRBJ1-5; a weak D match, TRBD1 (5 bases). The CDR3 contains 15 residues. Germline CDR1 and CDR2: LGHDT and YNNKEL (reference sequence). V lost 4 bases to trimming and J lost 0 bases, with 10 bases between them. CDR3 sequence (DNA): TGTGCCAGCAGCCGCGGGACGCATAGCAATCAGCCCCAGCATTTT. Its translation: CASSRGTHSNQPQHF. The complete variable domain, with remaining parts taken from reference TRBV3-1 and TRBJ1-5, reads DTAVSQTPKYLVTQMGNDKSIKCEQNLGHDTMYWYKQDSKKFLKIMFSYNNKELIINETVPNRFSPKSPDKAHLNLHINSLELGDSAVYFCASSRGTHSNQPQHFGDGTRLSIL.

This clonotype was observed many times. This chain links TRBV18 with TRBJ1-1; D may be TRBD1 (6 bases). This CDR3 region has 15 residues. The germline V and J ends were trimmed by 3 bases and 1 base, with 12 bases remaining between them. From germline, CDR1 is KGHSH and CDR2 LQKENI. The CDR3 DNA reads TGTGCCAGCTCACCGGACAGATTTTCGAACACTGAAGCTTTCTTT. It yields the protein CASSPDRFSNTEAFF. The variable domain in full, completed from reference TRBV18 and TRBJ1-1, reads NAGVMQNPRHLVRRRGQEARLRCSPMKGHSHVYWYRQLPEEGLKFMVYLQKENIIDESGMPKERFSAEFPKEGPSILRIQQVVRGDSAAYFCASSPDRFSNTEAFFGQGTRLTVV.

The V and J genes are TRBV5-1 and TRBJ2-5; D is perhaps TRBD2 (6 bases). V shed 1 base and J shed 0 bases, with 7 bases lying between them. From germline, CDR1 is SGHRS and CDR2 YFSETQ. This CDR3 is built from 14 residues. CDR3 in DNA: TGCGCCAGCAGCTTGTCGGGGGACCAAGAGACCCAGTACTTC. The encoded protein is CASSLSGDQETQYF.

The J gene is TRBJ1-2, the V gene TRBV4-1; TRBD1 matches 11 bases. CDR1 and CDR2 (germline): MGHRA, YSYEKL. V trimming: 4 bases; J trimming: 2 bases; junction bases outside the gene matches: 3. There are 15 residues in the CDR3. CDR3 sequence (DNA): TGCGCCAGCAGCCGGACAGGGGGCGACAACTATGGCTACACCTTC. Residues: CASSRTGGDNYGYTF.

This chain links TRBV5-4 with TRBJ2-2, with a possible D match to TRBD2 (6 bases). The germline CDR1 and CDR2 sequences are SGHNT and YYREEE (reference sequence). The CDR3 totals 13 residues. Trimming left V 2 bases short and J 6 bases short, with 8 bases between. The CDR3 loop is CASSFSGPGELFF. As DNA, the CDR3 is TGTGCCAGCAGCTTTAGCGGACCCGGGGAGCTGTTTTTT.

The chain combines TRBV7-9 with TRBJ2-7; possible D gene TRBD1, 5 bases. Per the germline V gene, CDR1 is SEHNR and CDR2 is FQNEAQ (reference sequence). Trimming cost V 4 bases and J 1 base, with 11 bases left between them. The CDR3 has 14 residues. The CDR3 region has the DNA TGTGCCAGCAGCTCCAGACAGTCATCCTACGAGCAGTACTTC. Translation gives CASSSRQSSYEQYF.

The chain combines TRBV6-1 with TRBJ2-1; 11 bases fit TRBD2. The germline gives CDR1 MNHNS, CDR2 SASEGT. The V and J ends lost 9 bases and 9 bases, in that order; junction bases with no gene match: 7. CDR3 length: 13 residues. The CDR3 loop is CASSGRGHTEQFF. In DNA, the CDR3 is TGTGCCAGTAGCGGGAGGGGACATACTGAGCAGTTCTTC.

This clonotype was detected only a few times. This chain connects TRBV6-2 or TRBV6-3 to TRBJ2-7; D gene unclear. This CDR3 has 13 residues. Germline CDR1 is MNHEY and CDR2 is SVGEGT. V was trimmed by 6 bases and J by 3 bases, leaving 12 bases between them. The CDR3 region has the DNA TGTGCCAGCAGACGGGTGGACCTCTACGAGCAGTACTTC. Its translation: CASRRVDLYEQYF.

The sample holds a few counts of this clonotype. V is TRBV11-2 and J is TRBJ1-1; the D gene is possibly TRBD1 (6 bases). The CDR3 length is 16 residues. Trimming removed 4 bases at V and 4 bases at J, with 19 bases between. Germline CDR1 reads SGHAT; CDR2 reads FQNNGV. The CDR3 DNA reads TGTGCCAGCAGCTCTTTATCTCTCAGGGGCCTCACTGAAGCTTTCTTT. Amino acid sequence: CASSSLSLRGLTEAFF.

CDR3 region: CASSQLAREFDEQYF. The CDR3 coding sequence is TGCGCCAGCAGCCAACTAGCGAGGGAGTTTGACGAGCAGTACTTC. V and J are TRBV4-3 and TRBJ2-7; D perhaps matches TRBD2 (6 bases). CDR1 and CDR2 (germline): LGHNA, YSLEER. CDR3 length equals 15 residues. The ends were cut back, 2 bases at V and 5 bases at J, with 16 bases in the middle.

This clonotype was seen a handful of times. The rearrangement uses TRBV5-1 and TRBJ2-2; 9 nucleotides agree with TRBD2. V trimming: 0 bases; J trimming: 7 bases; junction bases outside the gene matches: 7. Germline CDR1 and CDR2: SGHRS and YFSETQ. The CDR3 sequence is 16 residues long. This CDR3 reads CASSLATSGRFGELFF. The DNA for the CDR3 is TGCGCCAGCAGCTTGGCGACTAGCGGACGGTTCGGGGAGCTGTTTTTT.

This clonotype was counted a few times. The V gene is TRBV5-8, the J gene TRBJ2-3, with 9 bases that match TRBD2. CDR1 and CDR2 (germline): SGHTS, YDEGEE. CDR3 length: 16 residues. V was clipped by 3 bases and J by 4 bases; unmatched bases: 9. The CDR3 loop reads CASSSGGSGRSDTQYF. The CDR3 region has the DNA TGTGCCAGCAGCTCGGGTGGTAGCGGGAGATCAGATACGCAGTATTTT. The complete variable domain, with remaining parts taken from reference TRBV5-8 and TRBJ2-3, reads EAGVTQSPTHLIKTRGQQATLRCSPISGHTSVYWYQQALGLGLQFLLWYDEGEERNRGNFPPRFSGRQFPNYSSELNVNALELEDSALYLCASSSGGSGRSDTQYFGPGTRLTVL.

Ten or more counts support this clonotype. V and J are TRBV6-1 and TRBJ1-4; D possibly corresponds to TRBD1 (5 bases). The CDR3 is 16 amino acids. Looked up from germline, CDR1 is MNHNS and CDR2 is SASEGT. V was cut by 6 bases and J by 0 bases, with 14 bases left in between. This CDR3 reads CASSKDTFATNEKLFF. CDR3 in DNA: TGTGCCAGCAGCAAGGACACCTTTGCAACTAATGAAAAACTGTTTTTT.